This T cell receptor beta chain came from a study of CD8+CD57+ T cells in acquired aplastic anemia. Study in general: Sorted CD4+ and CD8+ cell DNA averaged about 3.5 ug.

This clonotype turned up a few times. Antigen specificity is unknown. All patients picked for sequencing had shown, by flow cytometry, an expansion of CD8+CD57+ cells. For CDR3 and TCR beta VDJ profiling, genomic DNA was the template used. TCRdb reprocessed the reads via MiXCR and lists one record per CDR3 protein. The table lists 120,000 or so distinct CDR3 sequences, less than 50% of them singletons, with about 2.4% in the top ten. Study outcomes and limitations: Approximately 27 CD8+ CDR3 sequences occurred in both the patients and the controls. Between the patient and control groups, CD8+ Simpson's diversity did not differ significantly.

The CDR3 has 13 residues. V shed 5 bases and J shed 1 base, with 8 bases lying between them. Per germline, CDR1 MNHEY and CDR2 SVGAGI. The sequence was obtained from a human donor with aplastic anemia. Sequencing was carried out using sorted CD4+, CD8+, or CD8+CD57+ T cells (not recorded which) from PBMCs. The chain has TRBV6-5 and TRBJ1-1; unclear D gene. The CDR3 region has the DNA TGTGCCAGCAGTAAACCCCAGAACACTGAAGCTTTCTTT. This sequence encodes CASSKPQNTEAFF.